This T cell receptor (beta chain) was recorded in a study of blood T cell repertoires in COVID-19. Study overall: Samples came from the United States, Italy and Spain, spanning acute and convalescent COVID-19. T cells, B-cell-depleted T cells, or PBMCs provided the cDNA or gDNA that served as material.

As processed by the authors: Counts of nucleated cells, estimated from reference gene primer amplification, were obtained. The assay was immunoSEQ multiplex PCR, and TCRdb's table has in-frame clones only and misses some. That table gives V, J and clone size, and the DNA gave D and trimming. This table holds roughly 95,000 clones, 81% found once. Germline CDR1 and CDR2: PRHDT and FYEKMQ (reference sequence). This CDR3 region has 19 residues. V shed 5 bases and J 0 bases; nucleotides not matched to a gene: 16. The sample was peripheral blood. This clonotype was obtained from a man aged 60-69 years with acute or convalescent COVID-19. The V call is TRBV13, the J call TRBJ1-1; TRBD1 aligns across 9 bases. The DNA for the CDR3 is TGTGCCAGCAGCGCCTTAACGGGGACAGGGTTATCCCTGAACACTGAAGCTTTCTTT. Amino acids: CASSALTGTGLSLNTEAFF.